Reported below is one TCR beta chain. This specimen comes from a study of response to subunit inactivated influenza vaccine. The junction had 5 bases not matched to a gene; V was cut back by 5 bases and J by 4 bases. CDR3 length: 14 residues. Germline V CDR1 and CDR2: SGHTA, FQGNSA. Each CDR3 protein gets one entry after TCRdb re-called the RT-PCR reads with MiXCR. The data hold roughly 500,000 distinct CDR3 sequences, with approximately 15% observed a single time. The TCR comes from a man aged 50 to 75 who received an inactivated influenza vaccine. The material sequenced was CD4+ T cells sorted from PBMCs, taken roughly 24 months after vaccination. This chain uses TRBV7-2 with TRBJ2-7, with 10 bases matching TRBD2. The DNA of the CDR3 is TGTGCCAGCAGCCCTATAGCGGGAGGTTACGAGCAGTACTTC. This translates into CASSPIAGGYEQYF.